This paragraph covers one TCR beta chain sequence. This clone was counted only a few times. What this receptor recognizes is not known. Per-base quality was not reported, and no clone a single base away is much larger than it. Receptor libraries were prepared by the immunoSEQ multiplex PCR assay. For the multiplex PCR, a mixture combining 60 forward primers for TCR Vbeta segments and 13 reverse primers for TCR Jbeta segments was used. The CDR3 region of rearranged TCR beta genes was amplified from genomic DNA by a multiplex PCR assay. On the Illumina HiSeq System, the amplified TCR beta libraries were sequenced as 87-base-pair reads. The authors processed their data as follows. In a later analysis, around 80 million unique TCR beta chains were counted across the roughly 670 repertoires, and around 10 million of these chains were shared by at least two donors. To remove PCR and sequencing errors, raw reads were error-corrected and collapsed into unique sequences using a nearest-neighbor algorithm that merged closely related sequences. V, D and J gene segments were assigned by aligning CDR3 sequences to IMGT reference sequences. Each retained sequence needed at least a six-nucleotide match to both a V gene segment and a J gene segment. A rearrangement was called productive if the CDR3 had no stop codons and remained in frame with V and J, and every other rearrangement was called non-productive. Following IMGT convention, CDR3 was defined as the stretch from the second conserved V-encoded cysteine up to the conserved J-encoded phenylalanine. The earlier analysis of 500 to 650 of the donors excluded any sequence lacking an unambiguous match to a single V gene segment. An earlier analysis of a few hundred of the donors called V segments functional above 56.7% productive rearrangements and segregating when the between-donor standard deviation exceeded 5%. To diagnose cytomegalovirus status from the catalog of TCR beta chain sequences, a statistical classification framework was built. In a later analysis, V and J genes were assigned by comparing TCR nucleotide sequences against IMGT/GENE-DB human TR gene sequences. The TCRdist pipeline was used in a later analysis to assign CDR3 sequences and most-parsimonious VDJ recombination scenarios. In a later analysis, every TCR beta chain was defined by the combination of its CDR3 amino acid sequence and its V-gene family, and reads without a unique V-gene family were dropped. To address suspected cross-contamination and a sequencing artifact, a later analysis removed some 620 highly shared, low-generation-probability nucleotide sequences. A later analysis calculated a clonal expansion index for each public chain from normalized within-repertoire ranks of inferred template counts. In a later analysis, generation probabilities were computed with a VDJ recombination model fitted to out-of-frame rearrangements, and the resulting probabilities were checked against IGoR. In a later analysis, TCR-TCR, TCR-HLA and TCR-CMV co-occurrence was scored with hypergeometric tests, and a repertoire-size bias correction was applied to TCR pairs. To estimate false discovery rates, a later analysis permuted the HLA or CMV assignments 20 times. In a later analysis, co-occurring TCRs were grouped using DBSCAN, and TCRdist sequence similarity was added for clustering within HLA-allele-positive subsets. Repertoires with fewer than 30,000 or more than 120,000 public chains, plus five repertoires with anomalous nucleotide sharing, were excluded from co-occurrence clustering. This is the immuneACCESS table as TCRdb keeps it, with only in-frame sequences that have V and J called. A part of the clones is gone; compared with another copy, unresolved V genes explain less than half, and the rest is unexplained. That table supplies the V and J calls and clone size; D and trimming were determined from the DNA. For this sample the table gives around 140,000 clones, of which approximately 79% were detected only once. The leading ten clones occupy around 4.2% of the sample.

This sample was taken from a study of cytomegalovirus exposure and HLA in healthy donors (TCRdb year 2017). For the wider study: In an earlier analysis of 550 to 750 of the donors, 250 to 350 Gb of sequence data and 95 million to 130 million unique TCR beta sequences from 180 million or so T cells were reported. Class I and class II HLA loci were covered by the typing at four-digit resolution. Rather than using new phenotypic data, the later analysis identified candidate immune exposures from TCR beta sequences and from how often those sequences occurred across donors. An early release covering roughly 600 HLA-typed donors comprised about 300 gigabases of sequencing data and tens of millions of unique TCR sequences. The study profiled the T cell repertoires of hundreds of subjects by immunosequencing and related them to cytomegalovirus serostatus. To predict cytomegalovirus infection status, the study combined high-throughput TCR immunosequencing, statistical association of individual TCRs with disease status, and machine learning. Typing coverage differed by locus: A, B, C, DRB1 and DQB1 were typed in roughly 620-640 donors, DQA1 in roughly 510, DPA1 in around 580, and DPB1 in just under 490. To study patterns of TCR occurrence, a later analysis re-analyzed previously published TCR beta repertoires from more than 550 donors and added high-resolution HLA genotyping. All discovery cohort repertoires had been generated on a single sequencing platform. Donor age, sex, ethnicity and CMV serostatus were compiled together with the repertoire data. In an earlier analysis of roughly 540 of the donors, high-throughput TCR beta sequencing was used to judge whether each TCR beta V gene segment behaved as functional or pseudogenic. A separate validation cohort of about 110 different subjects was used in addition to the approximately 670-subject first cohort. Of the roughly 400 genotyped donors, roughly 80% were placed in the genetic ancestry cluster associated with self-reported Caucasian donors. Several DR-DQ haplotypes were handled as single units for association and clustering, since linkage in the cohort was strong. Among about 400 genotyped donors of the cohort, an average of roughly 230,000 unique TCR beta nucleotide sequences was sequenced per donor, of which about 18% were non-productive. In a later genetic analysis, genome-wide SNP genotypes for about 55% of the 666 donors were used, and that subset was treated as a discovery cohort. The study was designed to test whether signatures of past pathogen exposure could be identified by cataloging public T cell receptors.

The cohort was made up of 500 to 800 healthy bone marrow donors. At the time of sampling, every cohort member was nominally healthy, though immune exposures that went unrecorded were likely present. The donor tested CMV seropositive and was one of the 289 seropositive cohort members. Every donor gave a peripheral blood sample, and the peripheral blood mononuclear cells from that sample were used for TCR beta sequencing. Genomic DNA was extracted from the blood cell samples with the Qiagen DNeasy Blood Extraction Kit. The CDR3 starts with the cysteine, ends with the phenylalanine, and has 15 residues. The sequence is cut down to CDR3 DNA, 45 bases in frame from base 1. V loses 5 bases of germline sequence and J loses 6 bases, and the interval between the two ends is 17 bases. CDR1 and CDR2 are read off the germline V gene as SGHVS and FNYEAQ. Overall results and qualifications from the work: Correlated functional status among segregating V segments might reflect linkage disequilibrium, but an unknown experimental factor could not be ruled out. A later analysis found that HLA-associated TCR beta chains were more clonally expanded and had lower generation probabilities than equally common non-associated chains. Because counts were too low, approximately 15 rarely observed V segments, including chromosome 9 orphons, were excluded from the earlier analysis of 587 of the donors. According to a later analysis, most CMV-associated TCR beta chains appeared to be HLA-restricted, and the HLA associations seemed to be driven largely by CMV exposure. Sequencing depth was assumed to be roughly uniform across donors in the presence/absence analyses, though that assumption may not hold. For the cohort, immune exposure information was limited to CMV serostatus. In a later analysis, several top co-occurrence clusters were reported to appear linked to parvovirus B19, influenza, CMV and Epstein-Barr virus. A group of highly shared sequence variants was considered likely to be a technical artifact of the sequencing pipeline. A later analysis associated some 17,000 TCR beta sequences with specific HLA alleles at a false discovery rate of 0.05. A few of the identified cytomegalovirus-associated TCR beta chains were confirmed in vitro to be specific for cytomegalovirus antigens. A later genetic analysis associated a missense DCLRE1C variant with V-gene and J-gene trimming of TCR beta chains, and an independent cohort replicated the association. Most TCR sequences were observed very rarely across donors, whereas some public TCRs were present in many individuals. The classifier was reported to diagnose cytomegalovirus status with high specificity and sensitivity in both the original cohort and the validation cohort. In a later genetic analysis, fewer N-insertions in productive TCRs were reported among donors in an Asian-associated ancestry cluster than the approximately 710-donor mean. Some IMGT-functional V segments, including TRBV6-2 and TRBV6-3, could not be told apart with the 87-base-pair reads, so those segments were excluded. Assigning TCR associations to individual alleles was difficult when HLA alleles, especially DR and DQ, strongly co-occurred. In the study, 150 to 200 TCR beta chains were listed as associated with cytomegalovirus. Only TCR beta chains were sequenced in this cohort, and the absence of alpha or paired-chain data limited detectable features. According to the authors, the approach could potentially be generalized to other disease states and immunological phenotypes. According to a later analysis, TCR association rates differed among HLA loci, with DRB1 alleles showing the most associated TCRs and HLA-C alleles showing the fewest. In an earlier analysis of around 500 of the donors, most TCR beta V segments appeared in productive rearrangements about 87% or about 30% of the time, broadly matching IMGT annotations. Because HLA typing was missing for some donors at each locus, association tests included only the typed subset. A further reported finding was that TCR beta sequences accurately predicted the HLA-A and HLA-B alleles for most subjects in the first cohort.

The source material was PBMCs. Here the chain combines TRBV7-6 and TRBJ2-1; TRBD2 is perhaps the D gene, given 6 matching bases. The TCR comes from a man aged 50 to 60 in good health and CMV-seropositive. CDR3 protein: CASSPAGGRGNEQFF. The sequenced DNA: TGTGCCAGCAGCCCAGCGGGCGGACGGGGCAATGAGCAGTTCTTC.